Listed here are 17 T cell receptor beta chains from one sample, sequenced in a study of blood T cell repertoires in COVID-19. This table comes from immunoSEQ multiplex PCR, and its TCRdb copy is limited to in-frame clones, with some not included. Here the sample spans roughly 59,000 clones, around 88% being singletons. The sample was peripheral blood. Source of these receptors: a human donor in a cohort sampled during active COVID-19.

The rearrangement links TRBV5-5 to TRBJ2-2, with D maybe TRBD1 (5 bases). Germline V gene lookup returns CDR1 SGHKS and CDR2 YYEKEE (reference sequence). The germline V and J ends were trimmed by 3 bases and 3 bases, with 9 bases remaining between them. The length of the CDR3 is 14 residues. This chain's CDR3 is CASSWARDTGELFF. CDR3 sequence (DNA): TGTGCCAGCAGCTGGGCCAGGGACACCGGGGAGCTGTTTTTT.

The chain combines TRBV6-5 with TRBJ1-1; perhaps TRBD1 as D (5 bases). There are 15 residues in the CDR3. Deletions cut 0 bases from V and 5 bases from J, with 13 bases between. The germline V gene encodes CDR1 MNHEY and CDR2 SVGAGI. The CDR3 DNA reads TGTGCCAGCAGTTACTCGGGGCAGCAGGGAACTGAAGCTTTCTTT. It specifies CASSYSGQQGTEAFF.

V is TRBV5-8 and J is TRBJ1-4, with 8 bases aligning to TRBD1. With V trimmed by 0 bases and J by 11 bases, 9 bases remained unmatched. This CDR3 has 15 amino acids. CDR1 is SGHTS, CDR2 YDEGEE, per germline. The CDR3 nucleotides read TGTGCCAGCAGCTTGGGACAGGGGCTCAGTAGGAAACTGTTTTTT. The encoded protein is CASSLGQGLSRKLFF.

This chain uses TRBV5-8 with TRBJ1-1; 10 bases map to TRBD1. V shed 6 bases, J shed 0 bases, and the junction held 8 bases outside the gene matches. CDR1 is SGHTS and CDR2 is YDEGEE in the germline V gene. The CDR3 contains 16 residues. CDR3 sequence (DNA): TGTGCCAGCACCCCACGGACAGGGGGGATGAACACTGAAGCTTTCTTT. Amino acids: CASTPRTGGMNTEAFF.

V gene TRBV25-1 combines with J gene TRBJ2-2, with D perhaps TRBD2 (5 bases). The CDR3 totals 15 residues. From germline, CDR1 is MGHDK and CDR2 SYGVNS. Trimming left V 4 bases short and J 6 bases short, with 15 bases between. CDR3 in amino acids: CASSGLSGAPGELFF. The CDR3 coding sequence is TGTGCCAGCAGTGGGTTGAGCGGCGCCCCCGGGGAGCTGTTTTTT.

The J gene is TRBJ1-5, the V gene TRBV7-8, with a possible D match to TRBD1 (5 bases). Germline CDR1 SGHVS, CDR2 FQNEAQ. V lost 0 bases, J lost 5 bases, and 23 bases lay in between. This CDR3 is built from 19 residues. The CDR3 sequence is CASSLATPPLQGLDQPQHF. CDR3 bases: TGTGCCAGCAGCTTAGCTACCCCCCCCCTGCAGGGTCTCGATCAGCCCCAGCATTTT. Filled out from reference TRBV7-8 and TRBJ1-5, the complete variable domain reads GAGVSQSPRYKVAKRGQDVALRCDPISGHVSLFWYQQALGQGPEFLTYFQNEAQLDKSGLPSDRFFAERPEGSVSTLKIQRTQQEDSAVYLCASSLATPPLQGLDQPQHFGDGTRLSIL.

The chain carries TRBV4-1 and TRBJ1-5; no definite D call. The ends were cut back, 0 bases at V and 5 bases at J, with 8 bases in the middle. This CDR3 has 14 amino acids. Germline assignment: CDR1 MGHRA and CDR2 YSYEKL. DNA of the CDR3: TGCGCCAGCAGCCAAGAAGCCGTTTATCAGCCCCAGCATTTT. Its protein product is CASSQEAVYQPQHF.

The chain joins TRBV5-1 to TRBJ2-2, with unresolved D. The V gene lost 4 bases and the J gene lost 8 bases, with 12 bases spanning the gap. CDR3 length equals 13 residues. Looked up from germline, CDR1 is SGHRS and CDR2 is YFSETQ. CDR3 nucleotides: TGCGCCAGCAGCACCCTATCCCGTGGGGAGCTGTTTTTT. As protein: CASSTLSRGELFF.

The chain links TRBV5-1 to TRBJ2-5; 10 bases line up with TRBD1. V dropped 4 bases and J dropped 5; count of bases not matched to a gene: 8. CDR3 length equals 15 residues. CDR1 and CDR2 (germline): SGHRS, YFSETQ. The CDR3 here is CASSGTTGGIETQYF. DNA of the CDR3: TGCGCCAGCAGCGGGACGACAGGGGGCATTGAGACCCAGTACTTC.

The CDR3 region is CASSLASGGLGELFF. DNA for the CDR3: TGCGCCAGCAGCTTGGCCAGCGGGGGGCTCGGGGAGCTGTTTTTT. The chain employs TRBV5-1 and TRBJ2-2, with TRBD2 matching over 9 bases. This CDR3 is 15 amino acids long. The V gene's germline CDR1 is SGHRS and CDR2 YFSETQ. V trimming: 0 bases; J trimming: 7 bases; junction bases outside the gene matches: 4.

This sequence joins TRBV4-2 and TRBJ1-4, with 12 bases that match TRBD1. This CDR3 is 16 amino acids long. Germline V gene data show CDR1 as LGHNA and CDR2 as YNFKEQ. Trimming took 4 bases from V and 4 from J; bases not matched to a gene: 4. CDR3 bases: TGTGCCAGCAGCCCGGGACAGGGGGCTAATAATGAAAAACTGTTTTTT. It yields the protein CASSPGQGANNEKLFF.

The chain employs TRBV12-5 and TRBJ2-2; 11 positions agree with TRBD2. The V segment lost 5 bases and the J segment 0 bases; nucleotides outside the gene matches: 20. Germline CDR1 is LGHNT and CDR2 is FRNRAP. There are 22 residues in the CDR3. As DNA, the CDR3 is TGTGCTAGTGGTGTCGACAGGGCTGTACTAGCGGGAGACCGTACGAACACCGGGGAGCTGTTTTTT. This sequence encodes CASGVDRAVLAGDRTNTGELFF.

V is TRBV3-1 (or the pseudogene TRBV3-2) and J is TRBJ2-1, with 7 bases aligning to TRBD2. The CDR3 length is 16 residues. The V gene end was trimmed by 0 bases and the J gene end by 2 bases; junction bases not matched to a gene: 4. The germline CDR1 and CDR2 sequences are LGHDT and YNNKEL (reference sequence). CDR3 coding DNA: TGTGCCAGCAGCCAAGAAGGGCGGGGGACCTACAATGAGCAGTTCTTC. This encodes CASSQEGRGTYNEQFF.

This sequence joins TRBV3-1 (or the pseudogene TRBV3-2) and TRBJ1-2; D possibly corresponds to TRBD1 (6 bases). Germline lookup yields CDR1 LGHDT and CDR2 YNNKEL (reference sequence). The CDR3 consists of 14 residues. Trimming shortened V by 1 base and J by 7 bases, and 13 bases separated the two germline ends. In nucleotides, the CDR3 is TGTGCCAGCAGCCAAGGCACAGGGTCCGCTGGCTACACCTTC. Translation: CASSQGTGSAGYTF.

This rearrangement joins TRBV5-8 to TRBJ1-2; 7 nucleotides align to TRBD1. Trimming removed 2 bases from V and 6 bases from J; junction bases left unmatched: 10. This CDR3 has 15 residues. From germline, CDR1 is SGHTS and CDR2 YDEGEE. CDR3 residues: CASSFRQGSLNGYTF. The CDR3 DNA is TGTGCCAGCAGCTTTAGACAGGGATCTCTGAATGGCTACACCTTC.

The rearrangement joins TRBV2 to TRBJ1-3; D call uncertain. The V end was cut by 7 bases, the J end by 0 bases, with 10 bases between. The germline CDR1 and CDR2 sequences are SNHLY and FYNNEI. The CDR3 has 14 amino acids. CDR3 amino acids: CASNLESSGNTIYF. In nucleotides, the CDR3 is TGTGCCAGCAATTTGGAGAGCTCTGGAAACACCATATATTTT.

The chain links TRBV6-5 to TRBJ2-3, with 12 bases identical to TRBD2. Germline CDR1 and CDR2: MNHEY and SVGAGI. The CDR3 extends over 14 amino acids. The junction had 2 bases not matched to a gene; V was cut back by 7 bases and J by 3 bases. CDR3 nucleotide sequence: TGTGCCAGCAAACTAGCGGGAGGAACAGATACGCAGTATTTT. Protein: CASKLAGGTDTQYF.